These T cell receptor beta chains were read from a single sample in a study of blood T cell repertoires in COVID-19. Generated by immunoSEQ multiplex PCR, the TCRdb table keeps only in-frame clones and is missing some. The profile shows about 210,000 clones, roughly 87% of them singletons. Sequenced: peripheral blood. Receptors originate from a woman in her sixties with COVID-19, enrolled during active disease. Both conserved end residues are part of each CDR3. A D gene is named only where the DNA matches it firmly. Clone size appears in some rows only: once, few, many, or a class for an expanded clone.

TRBV5-1	TRBD2	TRBJ2-5	-	CASSNQAGDVETQYF	TGCGCCAGCAGCAATCAGGCGGGGGACGTAGAGACCCAGTACTTC
TRBV5-1	-	TRBJ1-1	-	CASGLGGVPNTEAFF	TGCGCCAGCGGCCTTGGAGGAGTTCCGAACACTGAAGCTTTCTTT
TRBV15	TRBD1	TRBJ2-3	once	CATSSRQGDADTQYF	TGTGCCACCAGCTCACGACAGGGGGATGCAGATACGCAGTATTTT
TRBV6-5	-	TRBJ2-5	-	CAVGPLAGFQETQYF	TGTGCCGTAGGACCCCTAGCAGGCTTCCAAGAGACCCAGTACTTC
TRBV6-4	TRBD2	TRBJ2-1	-	CASSDSARGGRNEQFF	TGTGCCAGCAGTGACTCGGCGCGGGGGGGCAGGAATGAGCAGTTCTTC
TRBV7-4	-	TRBJ1-4	-	CASSSLRQRTSVLFF	TGTGCCAGCAGCTCACTCCGACAGCGTACCTCTGTACTGTTTTTT
TRBV19	-	TRBJ1-1	-	CASKGLPNEAFF	TGTGCCAGTAAGGGGTTGCCGAATGAAGCTTTCTTT
TRBV5-1	-	TRBJ1-4	-	CASSLGTPGEKLFF	TGCGCCAGCAGCTTGGGTACTCCGGGAGAAAAACTGTTTTTT
TRBV15	-	TRBJ1-6	-	CATSRDRRGEDNYNSPLHF	TGTGCCACCAGCAGAGATCGGAGAGGGGAGGATAACTATAATTCACCCCTCCACTTT
TRBV5-4	TRBD2	TRBJ2-1	-	CASSGTSGSYNEQFF	TGTGCCAGCAGCGGGACTAGCGGGTCTTACAATGAGCAGTTCTTC
TRBV11-2	-	TRBJ1-6	-	CASSLGAPNSPLHF	TGTGCCAGCAGCTTAGGGGCCCCCAATTCACCCCTCCACTTT
TRBV28	-	TRBJ2-3	-	CASRTEHTQYF	TGTGCCAGCAGGACAGAGCATACGCAGTATTTT
TRBV20-1	-	TRBJ2-2	-	CSASVGGPVTGELFF	TGCAGTGCTAGTGTCGGGGGGCCGGTGACCGGGGAGCTGTTTTTT
TRBV4-3	-	TRBJ1-2	-	CASSQEGRVGGYTF	TGCGCCAGCAGCCAAGAGGGCAGGGTCGGAGGCTACACCTTC
TRBV3-1/TRBV3-2	TRBD1	TRBJ2-7	-	CASSQGPGGTGGDEQYF	TGTGCCAGCAGCCAAGGCCCCGGGGGGACAGGGGGGGACGAGCAGTACTTC
TRBV7-8	-	TRBJ1-1	-	CASSLWGRGNGLNTEAFF	TGTGCCAGCAGCTTATGGGGCCGGGGGAATGGGCTGAACACTGAAGCTTTCTTT
TRBV5-1	TRBD1	TRBJ2-2	-	CASSFGFTGGGLNTGELFF	TGCGCCAGCAGCTTTGGCTTTACAGGGGGCGGTTTGAACACCGGGGAGCTGTTTTTT
TRBV7-8	TRBD1	TRBJ1-5	-	CASSLAWGQGLGQPQHF	TGTGCCAGCAGCTTAGCCTGGGGACAGGGCTTGGGGCAGCCCCAGCATTTT
TRBV28	-	TRBJ2-5	-	CASSLFWQGGETQYF	TGTGCCAGCAGTTTATTTTGGCAGGGCGGAGAGACCCAGTACTTC
TRBV29-1	-	TRBJ2-5	-	CSAGETQYF	TGCAGCGCCGGGGAGACCCAGTACTTC
TRBV2	-	TRBJ2-5	-	CASSEVLTQGTQYF	TGTGCCAGCAGTGAGGTCTTGACACAGGGGACCCAGTACTTC
TRBV24-1	-	TRBJ1-3	-	CATSDPREANTIYF	TGTGCCACCAGTGATCCCAGGGAGGCAAACACCATATATTTT
TRBV5-1	-	TRBJ1-2	-	CASRKGPGGNYGYTF	TGCGCCAGTAGAAAAGGGCCCGGGGGTAACTATGGCTACACCTTC
TRBV5-1	TRBD1	TRBJ2-3	-	CASSSEDRGIDTQYF	TGCGCCAGCAGCTCAGAGGACAGGGGAATCGATACGCAGTATTTT
TRBV2	-	TRBJ1-3	few	CASSVSMAAGGNTIYF	TGTGCCAGCAGTGTTAGTATGGCCGCGGGAGGAAACACCATATATTTT
TRBV25-1	TRBD1	TRBJ2-7	once	CASRPDRGNYEQYF	TGTGCCAGCAGGCCCGACAGGGGGAATTACGAGCAGTACTTC
TRBV29-1	TRBD2	TRBJ2-7	-	CSATSGSSYEQYF	TGCAGCGCGACTAGCGGGAGTTCCTACGAGCAGTACTTC
TRBV5-8	-	TRBJ2-3	-	CASSLGFRGGDTQYF	TGTGCCAGCAGCTTGGGTTTCAGGGGAGGGGATACGCAGTATTTT
TRBV7-3	TRBD1	TRBJ2-1	-	CASSFSGTGGAGEQFF	TGTGCCAGCAGCTTTTCCGGGACAGGGGGCGCGGGTGAGCAGTTCTTC
TRBV9	-	TRBJ1-1	-	CASSVLPEQNTEAFF	TGTGCCAGCAGCGTTCTCCCCGAACAGAACACTGAAGCTTTCTTT
TRBV6-5	TRBD1	TRBJ2-7	-	CASRQGQVTYEQYF	TGTGCCAGCAGACAAGGACAGGTTACCTACGAGCAGTACTTC
TRBV27	TRBD1	TRBJ1-2	many	CASRRQGSPNYGYTF	TGTGCCAGCCGTCGACAGGGGTCCCCTAACTATGGCTACACCTTC
TRBV4-3	-	TRBJ1-2	-	CASSQDMGAGYTF	TGCGCCAGCAGCCAAGATATGGGCGCGGGCTACACCTTC
TRBV19	TRBD1	TRBJ1-6	-	CASRMGQANSPLHF	TGTGCCAGTAGAATGGGACAGGCTAATTCACCCCTCCACTTT
TRBV11-3	TRBD1	TRBJ1-1	-	CASSLTGKGEAFF	TGTGCCAGCAGCTTGACAGGGAAGGGGGAAGCTTTCTTT
TRBV7-2	TRBD1	TRBJ2-2	-	CASSLVSRRQGGAGELFF	TGTGCCAGCAGCTTAGTTTCGCGCCGACAGGGGGGGGCCGGGGAGCTGTTTTTT
TRBV11-2	TRBD2	TRBJ2-5	many	CASSTLAGDGETQYF	TGTGCCAGCAGCACCTTAGCGGGGGATGGAGAGACCCAGTACTTC
TRBV28	TRBD2	TRBJ2-7	-	CASSPRTSGSGEQYF	TGTGCCAGCAGTCCGAGGACTAGCGGGAGTGGTGAGCAGTACTTC
TRBV28	-	TRBJ1-5	-	CATLRVQGNQPQHF	TGTGCCACTCTCAGGGTCCAGGGCAATCAGCCCCAGCATTTT
TRBV28	-	TRBJ2-3	-	CASSPATGPRTDTQYF	TGTGCCAGCAGCCCTGCGACAGGACCCCGCACAGATACGCAGTATTTT
TRBV5-1	TRBD1	TRBJ1-1	-	CASSLRQGNTEAFF	TGCGCCAGCAGCCTAAGACAGGGCAACACTGAAGCTTTCTTT
TRBV24-1	TRBD2	TRBJ2-3	-	CATSAAGGLDTQYF	TGTGCCACCAGTGCAGCGGGAGGGCTGGATACGCAGTATTTT
TRBV9	-	TRBJ1-3	-	CASSGGQPKVSGNTIYF	TGTGCCAGCAGCGGAGGACAGCCTAAGGTGTCTGGAAACACCATATATTTT
TRBV29-1	-	TRBJ2-7	-	CSVEVRYEQYF	TGCAGCGTTGAAGTTCGGTACGAGCAGTACTTC
TRBV24-1	-	TRBJ1-5	-	CATTPGDSNQPQHF	TGTGCCACCACTCCAGGGGATAGCAATCAGCCCCAGCATTTT
TRBV12-3/TRBV12-4	-	TRBJ1-2	-	CASSPSRQVGDTF	TGTGCCAGCAGCCCATCCCGACAGGTGGGCGACACCTTC
TRBV6-6	TRBD1	TRBJ1-3	many	CASSLGQGRSGNTIYF	TGTGCCAGCAGTTTGGGACAGGGAAGGTCTGGAAACACCATATATTTT
TRBV30	-	TRBJ1-3	-	CAWTGNSGNTIYF	TGTGCCTGGACAGGGAACTCTGGAAACACCATATATTTT
TRBV28	TRBD1	TRBJ2-2	-	CASRPGTGATGELFF	TGTGCCAGCAGACCCGGGACAGGGGCCACCGGGGAGCTGTTTTTT
TRBV7-2	-	TRBJ2-7	-	CASSRQRTYEQYF	TGTGCCAGCAGCCGCCAGCGGACCTACGAGCAGTACTTC
TRBV25-1	-	TRBJ1-2	-	CASSEYQGSFDGYTF	TGTGCCAGCAGTGAATATCAGGGGAGTTTCGATGGCTACACCTTC
TRBV3-1/TRBV3-2	TRBD1	TRBJ1-2	-	CASSQVNRGNYGYTF	TGTGCCAGCAGCCAAGTCAACAGGGGAAACTATGGCTACACCTTC
TRBV6-2/TRBV6-3	TRBD1	TRBJ1-2	-	CASSSYSGQRNYGYTF	TGTGCCAGCAGTTCGTACTCGGGACAGCGAAACTATGGCTACACCTTC